This TCR beta chain comes out of a study of beta chain features in type 1 diabetes. This CDR3 has 14 residues. Germline V gene lookup returns CDR1 SGHRS and CDR2 YFSETQ. Trimming removed 5 bases at V and 5 bases at J, with 16 bases between. CD45RO/CCR7/CD25/CD127/CD95/CD27 separated CD4+ naive, central memory, regulatory and stem cell-like memory cells by sorting. Study-wide results and limits: Patients with Type 1 diabetes showed moderately but significantly shorter TCRB CDR3s in all four CD4+ subsets.

Comment on this clone: What it binds is not known.

Every isolated RNA sample was fully reverse transcribed, so sequencing captured expressed TCRB transcripts. Sequencing used immunoSEQ multiplex PCR; TCRdb keeps in-frame clones, though not all of them. The sample has 310,000 or so clones; about 15% are singletons. The material sequenced was naive CD4+ T cells from blood. The chain combines TRBV5-1 with TRBJ2-5; TRBD1 might be the D (5 bases). The receptor's source is a man aged 18 to 30 with type 1 diabetes. CDR3 sequence: CASSYGQGTETQYF. DNA of the CDR3: TGCGCCAGCAGTTACGGACAAGGTACGGAGACCCAGTACTTC.